These T cell receptor beta chains were read from a single sample in a study of blood T cells in healthy people across ages. TCRdb reprocessed the 5' RACE reads with MiXCR, giving one entry per CDR3 protein. The table shows around 990,000 distinct CDR3 sequences, with approximately 38% occurring only once. Sequencing was performed on blood. The origin of the receptors is a young man in good health. CDR3s include the opening cysteine and the closing phenylalanine or tryptophan. Fields, in order: D gene, clone size, J gene, V gene, CDR3 protein, CDR3 DNA. The D gene is left open where the match is weak. Some rows mark clone size as missing; the rest say once, few, many or name a class of expanded clone.

D gene: .
clone size: .
J gene: TRBJ2-1
V gene: TRBV10-3
CDR3 protein: CAISTGDEQFF
CDR3 DNA: TGTGCCATCAGTACTGGAGATGAGCAGTTCTTC

D gene: TRBD1
clone size: few
J gene: TRBJ2-2
V gene: TRBV10-3
CDR3 protein: CAISDGTANTGELFF
CDR3 DNA: TGTGCCATCAGTGATGGGACAGCGAACACCGGGGAGCTGTTTTTT

D gene: TRBD1
clone size: few
J gene: TRBJ1-2
V gene: TRBV20-1
CDR3 protein: CSARKRQGSNYGYTF
CDR3 DNA: TGCAGTGCTAGAAAAAGACAGGGCTCTAACTATGGCTACACCTTC

D gene: .
clone size: few
J gene: TRBJ2-5
V gene: TRBV27
CDR3 protein: CASSSGRESETQYF
CDR3 DNA: TGTGCCAGCAGTTCCGGACGTGAAAGTGAGACCCAGTACTTC

D gene: .
clone size: .
J gene: TRBJ1-1
V gene: TRBV20-1
CDR3 protein: CSARKENSNTEAFF
CDR3 DNA: TGCAGTGCTAGAAAGGAAAACTCGAACACTGAAGCTTTCTTT

D gene: TRBD1
clone size: few
J gene: TRBJ2-1
V gene: TRBV5-1
CDR3 protein: CASSLNRGNEQFF
CDR3 DNA: TGCGCCAGCAGCTTGAACAGGGGGAATGAGCAGTTCTTC

D gene: TRBD2
clone size: once
J gene: TRBJ2-2
V gene: TRBV7-2
CDR3 protein: CAGSLAGTSGGYTGELFF
CDR3 DNA: TGTGCCGGCAGCTTAGCCGGGACTAGCGGGGGATACACCGGGGAGCTGTTTTTT

D gene: TRBD2
clone size: many
J gene: TRBJ2-3
V gene: TRBV5-1
CDR3 protein: CASSPTSGTDTQYF
CDR3 DNA: TGCGCCAGCAGCCCCACTAGCGGGACAGATACGCAGTATTTT

D gene: .
clone size: .
J gene: TRBJ2-2
V gene: TRBV7-8
CDR3 protein: CASSGQRGNTGELFF
CDR3 DNA: TGTGCCAGCAGTGGTCAGAGGGGAAACACCGGGGAGCTGTTTTTT

D gene: .
clone size: .
J gene: TRBJ2-3
V gene: TRBV20-1
CDR3 protein: CSARDFRRAKKLDTQYF
CDR3 DNA: TGCAGTGCTAGAGATTTCCGTCGGGCGAAGAAGTTGGATACGCAGTATTTT

D gene: .
clone size: .
J gene: TRBJ2-3
V gene: TRBV4-1
CDR3 protein: CASNAGVGTDTQYF
CDR3 DNA: TGCGCCAGCAACGCAGGGGTAGGCACAGATACGCAGTATTTT

D gene: .
clone size: .
J gene: TRBJ1-4
V gene: TRBV20-1
CDR3 protein: CSASPPPTNEKPFF
CDR3 DNA: TGCAGTGCTAGTCCCCCTCCAACTAATGAAAAACCGTTTTTT

D gene: .
clone size: few
J gene: TRBJ2-2
V gene: TRBV6-2/TRBV6-3
CDR3 protein: CASRKTGFANTGELFF
CDR3 DNA: TGTGCCAGCAGGAAGACAGGTTTCGCGAACACCGGGGAGCTGTTTTTT

D gene: TRBD1
clone size: few
J gene: TRBJ1-5
V gene: TRBV20-1
CDR3 protein: CSARDAAGQGPLNQPQHF
CDR3 DNA: TGCAGTGCTAGAGATGCGGCGGGACAGGGACCCCTCAATCAGCCCCAGCATTTT

D gene: .
clone size: few
J gene: TRBJ2-5
V gene: TRBV20-1
CDR3 protein: CSARDLGWETQYF
CDR3 DNA: TGCAGTGCTAGAGATCTGGGGTGGGAGACCCAGTACTTC

D gene: .
clone size: .
J gene: TRBJ1-1
V gene: TRBV27
CDR3 protein: CASRYLSGRDLNTEAFF
CDR3 DNA: TGTGCCAGCCGGTATTTGAGCGGCCGAGACTTGAACACTGAAGCTTTCTTT

D gene: .
clone size: few
J gene: TRBJ2-5
V gene: TRBV5-1
CDR3 protein: CASSLVPGTRRNAKETQYF
CDR3 DNA: TGCGCCAGCAGCTTGGTTCCAGGCACCCGGAGAAACGCAAAAGAGACCCAGTACTTC

D gene: TRBD2
clone size: .
J gene: TRBJ2-1
V gene: TRBV6-5
CDR3 protein: CASRYIASGGSHNEQFF
CDR3 DNA: TGTGCCAGCAGGTACATCGCGAGCGGGGGTTCCCACAATGAGCAGTTCTTC

D gene: .
clone size: .
J gene: TRBJ1-2
V gene: TRBV5-6
CDR3 protein: CAGSSEKGYGYTF
CDR3 DNA: TGTGCCGGCAGCAGTGAAAAGGGGTATGGCTACACCTTC

D gene: TRBD2
clone size: .
J gene: TRBJ2-5
V gene: TRBV2
CDR3 protein: CASIPGLAGPRQETQYF
CDR3 DNA: TGTGCCAGCATTCCGGGACTAGCGGGCCCGCGGCAAGAGACCCAGTACTTC

D gene: .
clone size: .
J gene: TRBJ1-2
V gene: TRBV4-3
CDR3 protein: CASSRDGRGGVGYGYTF
CDR3 DNA: TGCGCCAGCAGCCGAGACGGCCGAGGAGGGGTTGGCTATGGCTACACCTTC

D gene: TRBD1
clone size: few
J gene: TRBJ1-6
V gene: TRBV13
CDR3 protein: CASSPPHPGTERKSPLHF
CDR3 DNA: TGTGCCAGCAGCCCACCGCATCCCGGGACAGAACGGAAATCACCCCTCCACTTT

D gene: TRBD2
clone size: many
J gene: TRBJ2-3
V gene: TRBV11-2
CDR3 protein: CASSFRGGSTDTQYF
CDR3 DNA: TGTGCCAGCAGCTTTCGGGGGGGTAGCACAGATACGCAGTATTTT

D gene: TRBD1
clone size: few
J gene: TRBJ1-4
V gene: TRBV10-3
CDR3 protein: CATKTGEAEKLFF
CDR3 DNA: TGTGCCACGAAGACAGGGGAGGCTGAAAAACTGTTTTTT

D gene: .
clone size: .
J gene: TRBJ1-6
V gene: TRBV12-3/TRBV12-4
CDR3 protein: CASSSRGIETLHF
CDR3 DNA: TGTGCCAGCAGTTCCAGGGGAATAGAAACCCTCCACTTT

D gene: TRBD1
clone size: few
J gene: TRBJ1-4
V gene: TRBV20-1
CDR3 protein: CSALQDRENEKLFF
CDR3 DNA: TGCAGTGCTCTGCAGGACAGGGAGAATGAAAAACTGTTTTTT

D gene: TRBD1
clone size: many
J gene: TRBJ2-5
V gene: TRBV27
CDR3 protein: CASSPTYTGGRETQYF
CDR3 DNA: TGTGCCAGCAGTCCCACTTATACAGGGGGCCGGGAGACCCAGTACTTC

D gene: .
clone size: once
J gene: TRBJ1-5
V gene: TRBV27
CDR3 protein: CASSSRNPDSTRQGSNQPQHF
CDR3 DNA: TGTGCCAGCAGTTCCAGAAACCCCGACTCAACACGGCAAGGGAGCAATCAGCCCCAGCATTTT

D gene: TRBD1
clone size: .
J gene: TRBJ1-6
V gene: TRBV7-9
CDR3 protein: CATDREISYNSPLHF
CDR3 DNA: TGTGCCACCGACAGGGAGATTTCCTATAATTCACCCCTCCACTTT

D gene: .
clone size: few
J gene: TRBJ2-7
V gene: TRBV5-6
CDR3 protein: CASSFGAGSYNEQYF
CDR3 DNA: TGTGCCAGCAGCTTTGGGGCAGGGTCCTACAATGAGCAGTACTTC

D gene: .
clone size: .
J gene: TRBJ1-5
V gene: TRBV20-1
CDR3 protein: CSASSRQGNAQPQHF
CDR3 DNA: TGCAGTGCTAGTTCGCGGCAGGGAAACGCTCAGCCCCAGCATTTT

D gene: .
clone size: few
J gene: TRBJ1-1
V gene: TRBV6-5
CDR3 protein: CASSYRPNTEAFF
CDR3 DNA: TGTGCCAGCAGTTACCGACCGAACACTGAAGCTTTCTTT

D gene: .
clone size: many
J gene: TRBJ1-1
V gene: TRBV21-1
CDR3 protein: CASSPGAFF
CDR3 DNA: TGTGCCAGCAGCCCAGGAGCTTTCTTT

D gene: TRBD1
clone size: few
J gene: TRBJ1-4
V gene: TRBV5-1
CDR3 protein: CASSSTAGQGNEKLFF
CDR3 DNA: TGCGCCAGCAGCTCGACGGCGGGACAGGGCAATGAAAAACTGTTTTTT

D gene: .
clone size: .
J gene: TRBJ2-7
V gene: TRBV20-1
CDR3 protein: CSAEGPYEQYF
CDR3 DNA: TGCAGTGCTGAGGGACCCTACGAGCAGTACTTC

D gene: .
clone size: .
J gene: TRBJ2-2
V gene: TRBV7-6
CDR3 protein: CASELNANTGELFF
CDR3 DNA: TGTGCCAGCGAGTTGAACGCGAACACCGGGGAGCTGTTTTTT

D gene: TRBD2
clone size: .
J gene: TRBJ2-3
V gene: TRBV20-1
CDR3 protein: CSAGPTSGTTDTQYF
CDR3 DNA: TGCAGTGCTGGTCCGACTAGCGGGACCACAGATACGCAGTATTTT

D gene: TRBD1
clone size: few
J gene: TRBJ1-1
V gene: TRBV12-5
CDR3 protein: CASGWGGQGRTEAFF
CDR3 DNA: TGTGCTAGTGGTTGGGGGGGACAGGGTCGGACTGAAGCTTTCTTT

D gene: TRBD1
clone size: .
J gene: TRBJ2-1
V gene: TRBV7-9
CDR3 protein: CASRIPGTGGSLAYNEQFF
CDR3 DNA: TGTGCCAGCAGAATTCCCGGGACAGGGGGATCCTTAGCCTACAATGAGCAGTTCTTC

D gene: .
clone size: .
J gene: TRBJ2-1
V gene: TRBV7-9
CDR3 protein: CASSVLGVNEQFF
CDR3 DNA: TGTGCCAGCAGCGTATTGGGGGTAAATGAGCAGTTCTTC

D gene: .
clone size: few
J gene: TRBJ1-1
V gene: TRBV29-1
CDR3 protein: CSVERIMNTEAFF
CDR3 DNA: TGCAGCGTTGAACGGATCATGAACACTGAAGCTTTCTTT

D gene: .
clone size: few
J gene: TRBJ2-1
V gene: TRBV9
CDR3 protein: CASSVVSASRHEQFF
CDR3 DNA: TGTGCCAGCAGCGTAGTGTCAGCCTCTCGCCATGAGCAGTTCTTC

D gene: TRBD1
clone size: .
J gene: TRBJ2-7
V gene: TRBV12-3/TRBV12-4
CDR3 protein: CASSLARQGYEQYF
CDR3 DNA: TGTGCCAGCAGTTTAGCTAGACAGGGATACGAGCAGTACTTC

D gene: TRBD2
clone size: .
J gene: TRBJ2-3
V gene: TRBV6-1
CDR3 protein: CASSLGTSGGVDTQYF
CDR3 DNA: TGTGCCAGCAGTTTGGGGACTAGCGGGGGGGTCGATACGCAGTATTTT

D gene: TRBD1
clone size: few
J gene: TRBJ2-2
V gene: TRBV14
CDR3 protein: CASRGTIRDRERYGELFF
CDR3 DNA: TGTGCCAGCAGAGGCACCATTCGGGACAGGGAAAGATACGGGGAGCTGTTTTTT

D gene: .
clone size: many
J gene: TRBJ2-3
V gene: TRBV12-3/TRBV12-4
CDR3 protein: CASSPPPVGVTDTQYF
CDR3 DNA: TGTGCCAGCAGTCCCCCGCCAGTTGGGGTAACAGATACGCAGTATTTT

D gene: TRBD1
clone size: .
J gene: TRBJ1-2
V gene: TRBV28
CDR3 protein: CASKLGTVDGYTF
CDR3 DNA: TGTGCCAGCAAACTCGGGACAGTCGATGGCTACACCTTC

D gene: .
clone size: .
J gene: TRBJ1-1
V gene: TRBV7-2
CDR3 protein: CASSLAGPYREAFF
CDR3 DNA: TGTGCCAGCAGCTTGGCCGGACCGTACCGTGAAGCTTTCTTT

D gene: .
clone size: .
J gene: TRBJ2-7
V gene: TRBV27
CDR3 protein: CASSGGQSSYNEQYF
CDR3 DNA: TGTGCCAGCAGTGGCGGACAGAGCTCCTACAATGAGCAGTACTTC

D gene: TRBD1
clone size: .
J gene: TRBJ1-1
V gene: TRBV5-1
CDR3 protein: CASSSDRGYTEAFF
CDR3 DNA: TGCGCCAGCAGTTCTGACAGGGGGTACACTGAAGCTTTCTTT

D gene: .
clone size: few
J gene: TRBJ1-2
V gene: TRBV4-2
CDR3 protein: CASSQDNIPRVDYGYTF
CDR3 DNA: TGTGCCAGCAGCCAAGATAATATCCCGAGGGTCGACTATGGCTACACCTTC

D gene: .
clone size: .
J gene: TRBJ1-1
V gene: TRBV6-6
CDR3 protein: CASSSRTAGYTEAFF
CDR3 DNA: TGTGCCAGCAGTAGCCGGACAGCGGGTTACACTGAAGCTTTCTTT

D gene: TRBD2
clone size: .
J gene: TRBJ2-1
V gene: TRBV6-1
CDR3 protein: CASIRTSYNEQFF
CDR3 DNA: TGTGCCAGCATTAGGACTAGCTACAATGAGCAGTTCTTC

D gene: .
clone size: .
J gene: TRBJ2-3
V gene: TRBV29-1
CDR3 protein: CSVDIGHGDTQYF
CDR3 DNA: TGCAGCGTTGACATAGGGCACGGAGATACGCAGTATTTT

D gene: .
clone size: .
J gene: TRBJ1-1
V gene: TRBV3-1
CDR3 protein: CASSQDYSRNTEAFF
CDR3 DNA: TGTGCCAGCAGCCAAGATTATTCGAGAAACACTGAAGCTTTCTTT